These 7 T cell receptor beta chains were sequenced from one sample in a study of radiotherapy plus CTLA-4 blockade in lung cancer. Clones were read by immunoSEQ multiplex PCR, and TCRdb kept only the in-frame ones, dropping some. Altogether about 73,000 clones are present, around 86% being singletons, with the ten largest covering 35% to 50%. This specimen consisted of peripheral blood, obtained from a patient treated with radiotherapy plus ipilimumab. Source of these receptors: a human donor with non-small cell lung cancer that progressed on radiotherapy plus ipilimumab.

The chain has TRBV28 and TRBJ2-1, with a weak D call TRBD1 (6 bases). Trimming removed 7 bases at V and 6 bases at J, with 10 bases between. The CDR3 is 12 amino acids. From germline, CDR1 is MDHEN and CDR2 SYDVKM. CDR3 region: CASNLQGNEQFF. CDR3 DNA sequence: TGTGCCAGCAACTTACAGGGCAATGAGCAGTTCTTC.

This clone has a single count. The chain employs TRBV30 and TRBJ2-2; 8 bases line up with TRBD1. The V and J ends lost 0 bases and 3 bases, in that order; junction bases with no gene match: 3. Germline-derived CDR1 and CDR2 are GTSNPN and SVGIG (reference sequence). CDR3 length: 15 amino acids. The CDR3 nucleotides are TGTGCCTGGAGTGTGGAGGACAGGGACACCGGGGAGCTGTTTTTT. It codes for CAWSVEDRDTGELFF.

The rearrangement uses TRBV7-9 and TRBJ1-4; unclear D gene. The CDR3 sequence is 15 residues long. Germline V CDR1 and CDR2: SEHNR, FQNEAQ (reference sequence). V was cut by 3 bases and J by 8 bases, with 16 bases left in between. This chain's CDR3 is CASSLAAGKVEKLFF. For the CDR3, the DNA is TGTGCCAGCAGCTTGGCGGCGGGGAAAGTAGAAAAACTGTTTTTT.

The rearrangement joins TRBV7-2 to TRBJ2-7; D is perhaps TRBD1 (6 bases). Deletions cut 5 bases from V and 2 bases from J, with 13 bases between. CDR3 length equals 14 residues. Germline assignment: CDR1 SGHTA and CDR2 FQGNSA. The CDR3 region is CASSKRQAAYEQYV. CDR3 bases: TGTGCCAGCAGCAAGCGACAGGCCGCCTACGAGCAGTACGTC.

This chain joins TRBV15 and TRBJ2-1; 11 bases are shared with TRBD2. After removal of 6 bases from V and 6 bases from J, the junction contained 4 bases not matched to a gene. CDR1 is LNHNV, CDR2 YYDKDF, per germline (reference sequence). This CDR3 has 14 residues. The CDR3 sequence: CATRLAGGSNEQFF. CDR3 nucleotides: TGTGCCACCAGGCTAGCGGGAGGCTCCAATGAGCAGTTCTTC.

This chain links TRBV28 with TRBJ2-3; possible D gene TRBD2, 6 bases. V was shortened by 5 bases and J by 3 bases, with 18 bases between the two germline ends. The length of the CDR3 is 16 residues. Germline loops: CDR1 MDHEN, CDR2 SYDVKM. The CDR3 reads CASSTAGLLITDTQYF. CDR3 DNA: TGTGCCAGCAGTACGGCGGGACTGCTGATTACAGATACGCAGTATTTT.

CDR3 DNA sequence: TGTGCCAGCAGTCCAGGACAGGCCTCCTACGAGCAGTACTTC. It is translated as CASSPGQASYEQYF. V and J are TRBV6-5 and TRBJ2-7; 7 bases agree with TRBD1. The CDR3 has 14 amino acids. Trimming removed 5 bases from V and 0 bases from J; junction bases left unmatched: 4. Germline V gene data show CDR1 as MNHEY and CDR2 as SVGAGI.